Listed below are T cell receptor beta chains from one sample, sequenced in a study of cytomegalovirus exposure and HLA in healthy donors. Clones were read by immunoSEQ multiplex PCR, and TCRdb kept only the in-frame ones, dropping some. The sample records approximately 160,000 clones, 85% to 90% being singletons. The material sequenced was PBMCs. These receptors all stem from a woman under 40 in good health and CMV-seronegative. Each CDR3 is given with its conserved first and last residue. Each record gives: clone size, J gene, D gene, V gene, CDR3 DNA, CDR3 protein. D genes are given only for firm matches. Clone sizes are given selectively: once, few, many, or a class where the clone is expanded.

clone_size: -
j_call: TRBJ2-1
d_call: TRBD2
v_call: TRBV6-6
cdr3_nt: TGTGCCAGCAGTTCCGGCGGGGGGCCCTACAATGAGCAGTTCTTC
cdr3_aa: CASSSGGGPYNEQFF

clone_size: -
j_call: TRBJ2-1
d_call: TRBD1
v_call: TRBV4-2
cdr3_nt: TGTGCCAGCAGCCAAGAAGTGACAGGGGATGAGCAGTTCTTC
cdr3_aa: CASSQEVTGDEQFF

clone_size: -
j_call: TRBJ2-1
d_call: -
v_call: TRBV20-1
cdr3_nt: TGCAGTGCTAGAGAACGGGATGAGCAGTTCTTC
cdr3_aa: CSARERDEQFF

clone_size: -
j_call: TRBJ1-1
d_call: -
v_call: TRBV29-1
cdr3_nt: TGCAGCACCCGGCGAGGGGCTGAAGCTTTCTTT
cdr3_aa: CSTRRGAEAFF

clone_size: few
j_call: TRBJ2-7
d_call: -
v_call: TRBV7-9
cdr3_nt: TGTGCCAGCAGCCTTATGCCATTTGGCGAGCAGTACTTC
cdr3_aa: CASSLMPFGEQYF

clone_size: -
j_call: TRBJ2-7
d_call: -
v_call: TRBV6-6
cdr3_nt: TGTGCCAGCAGGACCCAGGTTAACTACGAGCAGTACTTC
cdr3_aa: CASRTQVNYEQYF

clone_size: -
j_call: TRBJ1-2
d_call: TRBD1
v_call: TRBV4-1
cdr3_nt: TGCGCCAGCAGCCATGAAGGAGGAGGAGCAGGGGGCTATGGCTACACCTTC
cdr3_aa: CASSHEGGGAGGYGYTF

clone_size: -
j_call: TRBJ2-1
d_call: -
v_call: TRBV11-2
cdr3_nt: TGTGCCAGCAGCTTAGGGCCGAGATCCGAGCAGTTCTTC
cdr3_aa: CASSLGPRSEQFF

clone_size: -
j_call: TRBJ2-7
d_call: -
v_call: TRBV4-1
cdr3_nt: TGCGCCAGCAGCCAAGAAGATTCCTACGAGCAGTACTTC
cdr3_aa: CASSQEDSYEQYF

clone_size: once
j_call: TRBJ2-1
d_call: TRBD1
v_call: TRBV6-6
cdr3_nt: TGTGCCAGCAAGGACAGGGAGTACAATGAGCAGTTCTTC
cdr3_aa: CASKDREYNEQFF

clone_size: -
j_call: TRBJ2-7
d_call: -
v_call: TRBV2
cdr3_nt: TGTGCCAGCAGCAGGGGGGGGGATTCCTACGAGCAGTACTTC
cdr3_aa: CASSRGGDSYEQYF

clone_size: -
j_call: TRBJ1-1
d_call: -
v_call: TRBV7-2
cdr3_nt: TGTGCCAGCAGCTCGATTTGGGCCACTGAAGCTTTCTTT
cdr3_aa: CASSSIWATEAFF

clone_size: -
j_call: TRBJ1-4
d_call: -
v_call: TRBV4-1
cdr3_nt: TGCGCCAGCAGCTCCCCGCGGGCAACTAATGAAAAACTGTTTTTT
cdr3_aa: CASSSPRATNEKLFF

clone_size: once
j_call: TRBJ2-7
d_call: TRBD2
v_call: TRBV28
cdr3_nt: TGTGCCAGCAAGATAATAGCGGGAGCTGGCGAGCAGTACTTC
cdr3_aa: CASKIIAGAGEQYF

clone_size: -
j_call: TRBJ1-3
d_call: -
v_call: TRBV30
cdr3_nt: TGTGCCTGGACAGTGAGGCTAGGAAACACCATATATTTT
cdr3_aa: CAWTVRLGNTIYF

clone_size: -
j_call: TRBJ2-2
d_call: -
v_call: TRBV4-2
cdr3_nt: TGTGCCAGCAGCCCCCTCGGGGTAGCGAACACCGGGGAGCTGTTTTTT
cdr3_aa: CASSPLGVANTGELFF

clone_size: many
j_call: TRBJ1-4
d_call: -
v_call: TRBV2
cdr3_nt: TGTGCCAGCATCTGGTCACTGTTTTTT
cdr3_aa: CASIWSLFF

clone_size: -
j_call: TRBJ2-2
d_call: -
v_call: TRBV18
cdr3_nt: TGTGCCAGCTCAGCGACCCAGGGTGGCACCGGGGAGCTGTTTTTT
cdr3_aa: CASSATQGGTGELFF

clone_size: -
j_call: TRBJ2-1
d_call: -
v_call: TRBV9
cdr3_nt: TGTGCCAGTCAAACCGATGGTTATGGTGAGCAGTTCTTC
cdr3_aa: CASQTDGYGEQFF

clone_size: -
j_call: TRBJ1-1
d_call: TRBD1
v_call: TRBV15
cdr3_nt: TGTGCCACCAGCACGGGACAGCCGTACACTGAAGCTTTCTTT
cdr3_aa: CATSTGQPYTEAFF

clone_size: -
j_call: TRBJ2-3
d_call: -
v_call: TRBV19
cdr3_nt: TGTGCCAGTACCCAAAGCGCCCGATTTACAGATACGCAGTATTTT
cdr3_aa: CASTQSARFTDTQYF

clone_size: -
j_call: TRBJ2-5
d_call: -
v_call: TRBV6-5
cdr3_nt: TGTGCCAGCAGTAAACTAGGCTTCGAGTACTTC
cdr3_aa: CASSKLGFEYF

clone_size: -
j_call: TRBJ1-5
d_call: -
v_call: TRBV28
cdr3_nt: TGTGCCAGCAGTTTCACAGGGAGCAATCAGCCCCAGCATTTT
cdr3_aa: CASSFTGSNQPQHF

clone_size: -
j_call: TRBJ2-1
d_call: -
v_call: TRBV11-3
cdr3_nt: TGTGCCAGCAGCTTGATCAGGGACAATGAGCAGTTCTTC
cdr3_aa: CASSLIRDNEQFF

clone_size: once
j_call: TRBJ2-7
d_call: -
v_call: TRBV28
cdr3_nt: TGTGCCAGCAGTTTCATCGCCTCCTACGAGCAGTACTTC
cdr3_aa: CASSFIASYEQYF

clone_size: -
j_call: TRBJ2-3
d_call: -
v_call: TRBV15
cdr3_nt: TGTGCCACCAGCGGAGAAACAGATACGCAGTATTTT
cdr3_aa: CATSGETDTQYF

clone_size: -
j_call: TRBJ1-2
d_call: -
v_call: TRBV6-6
cdr3_nt: TGTGCCAGCAGCGAAGGGGCGGGCGATGGCTACACCTTC
cdr3_aa: CASSEGAGDGYTF

clone_size: -
j_call: TRBJ1-1
d_call: -
v_call: TRBV4-3
cdr3_nt: TGCGCCAGCAGCCAAGACAGGGACGGTTCCACTGAAGCTTTCTTT
cdr3_aa: CASSQDRDGSTEAFF

clone_size: few
j_call: TRBJ1-6
d_call: -
v_call: TRBV27
cdr3_nt: TGTGCCAGCAAAGGACGGAGACCTAATTCACCCCTCCACTTT
cdr3_aa: CASKGRRPNSPLHF

clone_size: -
j_call: TRBJ1-1
d_call: -
v_call: TRBV27
cdr3_nt: TGTGCCAGCAGTTCCTCCGGGTCGATGAACACTGAAGCTTTCTTT
cdr3_aa: CASSSSGSMNTEAFF

clone_size: -
j_call: TRBJ2-7
d_call: -
v_call: TRBV27
cdr3_nt: TGTGCCAGCAGGCGGGACACACGCTCCTACGAGCAGTACTTC
cdr3_aa: CASRRDTRSYEQYF

clone_size: few
j_call: TRBJ2-7
d_call: -
v_call: TRBV27
cdr3_nt: TGTGCCAGCAGTATCCGGGGTCCTCCCTTCGGGCAGTACTTC
cdr3_aa: CASSIRGPPFGQYF

clone_size: -
j_call: TRBJ2-1
d_call: -
v_call: TRBV27
cdr3_nt: TGTGCCAGCAGTTTTAGACGAGGGAGGTACAATGAGCAGTTCTTC
cdr3_aa: CASSFRRGRYNEQFF

clone_size: -
j_call: TRBJ1-4
d_call: -
v_call: TRBV28
cdr3_nt: TGTGCCAGCAGTCAGTGGACGTCTGCTGAAAAACTGTTTTTT
cdr3_aa: CASSQWTSAEKLFF

clone_size: once
j_call: TRBJ1-3
d_call: -
v_call: TRBV6-6
cdr3_nt: TGTGCCAGCACCAAGGAGACAGTTTATTCTGGAAACACCATATATTTT
cdr3_aa: CASTKETVYSGNTIYF

clone_size: -
j_call: TRBJ1-2
d_call: TRBD1
v_call: TRBV7-9
cdr3_nt: TGTGCCAGCAGCCCCTTGGGACAGTCCAACTATGGCTACACCTTC
cdr3_aa: CASSPLGQSNYGYTF

clone_size: -
j_call: TRBJ1-2
d_call: -
v_call: TRBV10-3
cdr3_nt: TGTGCCATCAGTGCAGACGGACCTCAGGATGGCTACACCTTC
cdr3_aa: CAISADGPQDGYTF

clone_size: -
j_call: TRBJ1-2
d_call: -
v_call: TRBV7-3
cdr3_nt: TGTGCCAGCAGCTTACTTCGCAGGGTGAACTATGGCTACACCTTC
cdr3_aa: CASSLLRRVNYGYTF

clone_size: -
j_call: TRBJ1-1
d_call: -
v_call: TRBV7-9
cdr3_nt: TGTGCCAGCAGCGGGGACCCGAACACTGAAGCTTTCTTT
cdr3_aa: CASSGDPNTEAFF

clone_size: -
j_call: TRBJ1-5
d_call: -
v_call: TRBV7-2
cdr3_nt: TGTGCCAGCAGCTTAATCGGGGGACGCAATCAGCCCCAGCATTTT
cdr3_aa: CASSLIGGRNQPQHF

clone_size: -
j_call: TRBJ2-2
d_call: TRBD1
v_call: TRBV7-8
cdr3_nt: TGTGCCAGCAGCGCCTACAGGGGTAGCACCGGGGAGCTGTTTTTT
cdr3_aa: CASSAYRGSTGELFF

clone_size: once
j_call: TRBJ2-7
d_call: -
v_call: TRBV28
cdr3_nt: TGTGCCAGCAGCCGACAGGCAACAAGCTCCTACGAGCAGTACTTC
cdr3_aa: CASSRQATSSYEQYF

clone_size: -
j_call: TRBJ2-3
d_call: -
v_call: TRBV28
cdr3_nt: TGTGCCAGCAGTGTTCCGGGACGGAGAGCAGATACGCAGTATTTT
cdr3_aa: CASSVPGRRADTQYF

clone_size: -
j_call: TRBJ1-3
d_call: -
v_call: TRBV6-6
cdr3_nt: TGTGCCAGCAGTCAGCGGGGGGGTGGAAACACCATATATTTT
cdr3_aa: CASSQRGGGNTIYF

clone_size: -
j_call: TRBJ2-5
d_call: -
v_call: TRBV9
cdr3_nt: TGTGCCAGCAGCGTAGGTCCCAGGGGAGAGACCCAGTACTTC
cdr3_aa: CASSVGPRGETQYF

clone_size: -
j_call: TRBJ2-7
d_call: -
v_call: TRBV4-1
cdr3_nt: TGCGCCAGCAGCCAAGTGACAGCCTCCTACGAGCAGTACTTC
cdr3_aa: CASSQVTASYEQYF

clone_size: -
j_call: TRBJ1-2
d_call: -
v_call: TRBV7-9
cdr3_nt: TGTGCCAGCAGCTTACTCTCAACTAACTATGGCTACACCTTC
cdr3_aa: CASSLLSTNYGYTF

clone_size: -
j_call: TRBJ2-6
d_call: -
v_call: TRBV4-3
cdr3_nt: TGCGCCAGCAGCCAGTCCCGGGCGGGCCTCTCGGGCTCTGGGGCCAACGTCCTGACTTTC
cdr3_aa: CASSQSRAGLSGSGANVLTF